This TCR beta chain came from a study of response to subunit inactivated influenza vaccine. Study findings and constraints: Few new T cells, the authors suggested, are recruited by each seasonal influenza vaccination.

Germline V CDR1 and CDR2: SGHAT, FQNNGV. This CDR3 is built from 11 residues. TCRdb ran MiXCR on the RT-PCR reads and lists one entry per CDR3 protein. The sample has 450,000 to 700,000 distinct CDR3 sequences; approximately 15% are singletons. A note on this clonotype: Antigen: not known. A much larger clone differs from this one at a single base, so this may be a read error.

This TCR was sampled from a man aged 45-65 years who received an inactivated influenza vaccine. The chain combines TRBV11-2 with TRBJ2-7; 7 positions agree with TRBD2. The specimen was PBMCs from blood, collected roughly 12 days after vaccination. CDR3 in amino acids: CTSGAGYEQYF. CDR3 coding DNA: TGTACCAGCGGGGCTGGGTACGAGCAGTACTTC.